The present entry profiles one TCR beta chain with its context. Its antigen remains unknown. The data are from a study of T cell repertoires in cytomegalovirus infection. Study-level background: HLA-C-restricted CMV epitopes, recently identified, and well-studied HLA-B-restricted ones were used by the study. It can be stated that public TCR beta signatures indicated CMV infection as well as a matching HLA type.

The CDR3 covers 14 residues. Germline V gene sequence: CDR1 DFQATT, CDR2 SNEGSKA (reference sequence). Trimming took off 5 bases at V and 5 bases at J, with 17 bases between the two ends. Overall study results and limits: The cumulative frequency of public TCR beta families distinguished individuals who carried CMV together with the relevant HLA.

A single record per CDR3 protein comes from TCRdb applying MiXCR to the reads. This sample has 830,000 or so distinct CDR3 sequences, with 32% found just once. The source was cultured CD8+ T cells from PBMCs, collected from culture after CMV antigen stimulation. This TCR came from a human donor in good health (CMV status not recorded). Some clones in this sample may be carry-over from other donors' samples. The gene calls are TRBV20-1 and TRBJ2-3; a weak D match, TRBD1 (7 bases). In DNA, the CDR3 is TGCAGTGCTGATACAGGGGAAGCGGGAGATACGCAGTATTTT. Translating gives CSADTGEAGDTQYF.